Below, 13 T cell receptor beta chains from the same sample are listed, as sequenced in a study of shared clonotypes between healthy human individuals. Produced via immunoSEQ multiplex PCR; TCRdb's table is partial and in-frame only. The data contain over a million clones, approximately 68% of them singletons. Sequenced sample: memory CD4+ T cells sorted from blood. The subset denotes: CD45RA-negative fraction. The receptor set was obtained from a man between 18 and 29 years old in good health.

This clone has more than one count but fewer than ten. This sequence joins TRBV5-1 and TRBJ1-5, with D perhaps TRBD1 (6 bases). This CDR3 region has 14 residues. Germline V lookup: CDR1 SGHRS, CDR2 YFSETQ. Trimming shortened V by 4 bases and J by 4 bases, and 12 bases separated the two germline ends. The CDR3 coding sequence is TGCGCCAGCAGCCCCCACGGACAGAATCAGCCCCAGCATTTT. Its protein product is CASSPHGQNQPQHF. The full variable domain, its missing parts supplied by reference TRBV5-1 and TRBJ1-5, is KAGVTQTPRYLIKTRGQQVTLSCSPISGHRSVSWYQQTPGQGLQFLFEYFSETQRNKGNFPGRFSGRQFSNSRSEMNVSTLELGDSALYLCASSPHGQNQPQHFGDGTRLSIL.

The chain combines TRBV10-2 with TRBJ1-4; 7 positions match TRBD1. Germline-derived CDR1 and CDR2 are WSHSY and SAAADI. The CDR3 covers 13 residues. V lost 10 bases and J lost 5; bases outside the gene matches: 7. The CDR3 sequence is CATMTGKNEKLFF. The DNA for the CDR3 is TGCGCCACCATGACAGGGAAAAATGAAAAACTGTTTTTT.

This clone appeared a single time. In DNA form, the CDR3 reads TGTGCCAGCAGCTTTCGCGCGGGAGGGTTTGGGGAGCAGTTCTTC. Translating it yields CASSFRAGGFGEQFF. This chain uses TRBV13 with TRBJ2-1; 9 bases agree with TRBD2. The junction had 10 bases not matched to a gene; V was cut back by 3 bases and J by 10 bases. This CDR3 is built from 15 residues. Germline V lookup: CDR1 PRHDT, CDR2 FYEKMQ (reference sequence).

The genes are TRBV7-6 and TRBJ2-7; 10 nucleotides agree with TRBD2. V gave up 3 bases and J gave up 6 bases; unmatched junction bases: 8. The CDR3 loop spans 15 amino acids. The germline gives CDR1 SGHVS, CDR2 FNYEAQ. The CDR3 sequence: CASSFSGGAPREQYF. The CDR3 DNA follows: TGTGCCAGCAGCTTCAGCGGGGGGGCGCCTCGCGAGCAGTACTTC.

This chain uses TRBV7-2 with TRBJ2-2; 10 positions match TRBD2. This CDR3 is 16 amino acids long. The germline gives CDR1 SGHTA, CDR2 FQGNSA. Losses at the gene ends were 4 bases for V and 1 base for J; bases not matched to a gene: 3. The CDR3 is CASSSRLAGNTGELFF. In DNA, the CDR3 is TGTGCCAGCAGCTCAAGACTAGCGGGGAACACCGGGGAGCTGTTTTTT.

V usage is TRBV2 and J usage is TRBJ1-6; perhaps TRBD1 as D (6 bases). V gave up 7 bases and J gave up 8 bases, with 18 bases separating them. Germline loops: CDR1 SNHLY, CDR2 FYNNEI. The CDR3 runs to 15 residues. The CDR3 spells CASKIKIQGDSPLHF. The DNA of the CDR3 is TGTGCCAGCAAAATAAAAATACAGGGAGATTCACCCCTCCACTTT.

The rearrangement links TRBV30 to TRBJ1-6; D is uncertain. Germline assignment: CDR1 GTSNPN and CDR2 SVGIG (reference sequence). The CDR3 consists of 13 residues. The V end was cut by 1 base, the J end by 6 bases, with 7 bases between. The CDR3 reads CAWSAGVNSPLHF. As DNA, the CDR3 is TGTGCCTGGAGTGCAGGTGTTAATTCACCCCTCCACTTT.

This chain joins TRBV13 and TRBJ1-1; D unclear. The V and J ends lost 5 bases and 7 bases respectively, with 8 bases between them. CDR1 is PRHDT and CDR2 is FYEKMQ in the germline V gene (reference sequence). This CDR3 contains 11 residues. CDR3 DNA: TGTGCCAGCAGCATCCGCCTTGAAGCTTTCTTT. It specifies CASSIRLEAFF. The full variable domain, its missing parts supplied by reference TRBV13 and TRBJ1-1, is AAGVIQSPRHLIKEKRETATLKCYPIPRHDTVYWYQQGPGQDPQFLISFYEKMQSDKGSIPDRFSAQQFSDYHSELNMSSLELGDSALYFCASSIRLEAFFGQGTRLTVV.

This clone came up many times. V usage is TRBV11-3 and J usage is TRBJ2-3; D is possibly TRBD1 (5 bases). V was trimmed by 5 bases and J by 3 bases, leaving 12 bases between them. Germline V gives CDR1 SGHNT, CDR2 YENEEA. The CDR3 has 14 residues. The chain's CDR3 is CASSPGAATDTQYF. The CDR3 nucleotides are TGTGCCAGCAGCCCTGGGGCAGCAACAGATACGCAGTATTTT.

V and J are TRBV6-1 and TRBJ1-2; TRBD1 matches 8 bases. This CDR3 contains 14 residues. After removal of 4 bases from V and 8 bases from J, the junction contained 9 bases not matched to a gene. Per the germline V gene, CDR1 is MNHNS and CDR2 is SASEGT. CDR3 DNA sequence: TGTGCCAGCAGTGTTAACAGGGGGAAGGGCGGCTACACCTTC. Protein: CASSVNRGKGGYTF.

The chain is built from TRBV5-1 and TRBJ2-5, with D tentatively TRBD1 or TRBD2 (5 bases each). V shed 1 base and J shed 3 bases, with 13 bases lying between them. CDR3 length: 15 amino acids. The germline V gene encodes CDR1 SGHRS and CDR2 YFSETQ. CDR3 sequence (DNA): TGCGCCAGCAGCTTGATTGGGTTGGGGGAAGAGACCCAGTACTTC. Encoded protein: CASSLIGLGEETQYF. The entire variable domain, with the rest obtained from reference TRBV5-1 and TRBJ2-5, is as follows: KAGVTQTPRYLIKTRGQQVTLSCSPISGHRSVSWYQQTPGQGLQFLFEYFSETQRNKGNFPGRFSGRQFSNSRSEMNVSTLELGDSALYLCASSLIGLGEETQYFGPGTRLLVL.

The V and J genes are TRBV5-1 and TRBJ1-3, with D maybe TRBD1 (6 bases). The CDR3 loop spans 15 amino acids. Trimming pared 1 base from V and 2 bases from J, leaving 10 bases between. Germline V CDR1 and CDR2: SGHRS, YFSETQ. CDR3 protein: CASSLSGATGNTIYF. CDR3 DNA sequence: TGCGCCAGCAGCTTGTCGGGGGCGACTGGAAACACCATATATTTT.

The V and J genes are TRBV5-1 and TRBJ2-5, with D possibly TRBD1 on 5 matching bases. The V and J ends lost 0 bases and 2 bases respectively, with 8 bases between them. This CDR3 comprises 14 residues. Germline CDR1 reads SGHRS; CDR2 reads YFSETQ. This chain's CDR3 is CASSLEGFQETQYF. CDR3 DNA sequence: TGCGCCAGCAGCTTGGAGGGGTTTCAAGAGACCCAGTACTTC.